These T cell receptor beta chains were read from a single sample in a study of blood T cell repertoires in COVID-19. Profiling relied on immunoSEQ multiplex PCR, and the TCRdb table lists in-frame clones only, not all of them. The sample records some 400,000 clones, approximately 93% being singletons. The sequencing sample was made of PBMCs or T cells enriched from blood (not recorded which). These TCRs come from a woman between 40 and 50 years old who had been exposed to COVID-19. The CDR3 runs from the conserved cysteine through the conserved F or W. The D gene is left open where the match is weak. Not every row has a clone size; where given, it reads once, few, many or a size class.

j_gene	abundance	v_gene	d_gene	CDR3aa	CDR3nt
TRBJ2-7	-	TRBV27	TRBD1	CASSPRPPGTGSYEQYF	TGTGCCAGCAGTCCTCGGCCCCCCGGGACAGGGTCCTACGAGCAGTACTTC
TRBJ1-5	-	TRBV7-2	TRBD1	CASSFRDRDQPQHF	TGTGCCAGCAGCTTCCGGGACAGGGATCAGCCCCAGCATTTT
TRBJ1-1	-	TRBV7-3	TRBD1	CASSSGTGVKGTEAFF	TGTGCCAGCAGCTCCGGGACAGGGGTTAAGGGCACTGAAGCTTTCTTT
TRBJ2-3	-	TRBV5-8	TRBD2	CASSSRLAGSTDTQYF	TGTGCCAGCAGCTCCCGACTAGCGGGGAGCACAGATACGCAGTATTTT
TRBJ2-1	-	TRBV12-5	-	CASGLTSTGNEQFF	TGTGCTAGTGGTTTGACATCTACAGGGAATGAGCAGTTCTTC
TRBJ1-1	-	TRBV25-1	TRBD1	CASSEVNQGATEAFF	TGTGCCAGCAGTGAAGTCAACCAGGGGGCCACTGAAGCTTTCTTT
TRBJ1-3	once	TRBV18	-	CASSPAGRTSGNTIYF	TGTGCCAGCTCACCAGCGGGCAGAACCTCTGGAAACACCATATATTTT
TRBJ2-7	-	TRBV19	-	CASSDAGLPGEQYF	TGTGCCAGTAGTGATGCGGGCCTGCCGGGCGAGCAGTACTTC
TRBJ1-1	-	TRBV9	TRBD1	CASSPRQGPNTEAFF	TGTGCCAGCAGCCCCCGACAGGGACCGAACACTGAAGCTTTCTTT
TRBJ1-2	-	TRBV18	-	CASSTDKGGNYGYTF	TGTGCCAGCTCAACCGACAAGGGGGGGAATTATGGCTACACCTTC
TRBJ1-4	many	TRBV6-1	TRBD1	CASSESLGQSDEKLFF	TGTGCCAGCAGTGAATCTTTGGGACAGTCGGATGAAAAACTGTTTTTT
TRBJ2-3	-	TRBV19	TRBD1	CASSITGGTTDTQYF	TGTGCCAGTAGCATAACAGGGGGTACCACAGATACGCAGTATTTT
TRBJ1-4	-	TRBV7-8	-	CASSPTDIRRNEKLFF	TGTGCCAGCAGCCCTACAGATATACGGAGGAATGAAAAACTGTTTTTT
TRBJ1-1	few	TRBV7-8	-	CASSLETVVRVGTEAFF	TGTGCCAGCAGCTTAGAGACGGTGGTCAGGGTAGGGACTGAAGCTTTCTTT
TRBJ1-4	-	TRBV5-1	-	CASSFPGEKLFF	TGCGCCAGCAGCTTCCCGGGTGAAAAACTGTTTTTT
TRBJ2-5	-	TRBV27	-	CASSLYGGGGEETQYF	TGTGCCAGCAGTTTATATGGCGGAGGCGGTGAAGAGACCCAGTACTTC
TRBJ2-1	-	TRBV7-9	TRBD1	CASSIWTGEQFF	TGTGCCAGCAGCATTTGGACAGGGGAGCAGTTCTTC
TRBJ2-1	-	TRBV7-9	TRBD1	CASSKTGTYNEQFF	TGTGCCAGCAGCAAGACAGGGACCTACAATGAGCAGTTCTTC
TRBJ2-7	-	TRBV18	-	CASSPFATLYEQYF	TGTGCCAGCTCACCGTTTGCTACCCTCTACGAGCAGTACTTC
TRBJ2-7	-	TRBV19	-	CATATDTYEQYF	TGTGCCACAGCGACGGATACCTACGAGCAGTACTTC
TRBJ1-1	-	TRBV7-7	-	CASSSRGLGSFPEAFF	TGTGCTAGCAGCTCCCGGGGCCTCGGGAGTTTCCCTGAAGCTTTCTTT
TRBJ2-3	-	TRBV29-1	-	CSVDRSRTDTQYF	TGCAGCGTTGACCGCAGTCGCACAGATACGCAGTATTTT
TRBJ2-7	-	TRBV5-6	-	CASSFFPVSGSYEQYF	TGTGCCAGCAGCTTTTTTCCGGTTAGCGGCTCCTACGAGCAGTACTTC
TRBJ2-1	-	TRBV5-1	TRBD2	CASFRLAGGHEQFF	TGCGCCAGCTTCCGACTAGCGGGAGGACATGAGCAGTTCTTC
TRBJ1-5	-	TRBV27	TRBD1	CASSLGPGQNQPQHF	TGTGCCAGCAGTTTGGGGCCGGGACAGAATCAGCCCCAGCATTTT
TRBJ2-7	few	TRBV30	TRBD1	CAWADKQGLRPFYEQYF	TGTGCCTGGGCAGACAAACAGGGGCTCCGACCGTTCTACGAGCAGTACTTC
TRBJ1-2	-	TRBV13	TRBD1	CASSLTGENYGYTF	TGTGCCAGCAGCTTAACAGGGGAGAACTATGGCTACACCTTC
TRBJ2-3	once	TRBV19	-	CASSPSQQLADTQYF	TGTGCCAGTAGTCCTAGTCAACAACTAGCAGATACGCAGTATTTT
TRBJ1-2	-	TRBV7-9	-	CASSATAYGYTF	TGTGCCAGCAGCGCCACAGCTTATGGCTACACCTTC
TRBJ2-7	-	TRBV20-1	TRBD2	CSASYSGGADYEQYF	TGCAGTGCTAGTTACAGCGGGGGAGCCGATTACGAGCAGTACTTC